This record concerns one T cell receptor (beta chain) sequence. Antigen unknown. This sample was taken from a study of Ad26.COV2.S vaccination and SARS-CoV-2 variants. Turning to the study itself: Donor was assigned to the Ad26.COV2.S arm of trial COV1001.

Points from the study as a whole: Considerable breadth of spike-specific CD8+ and CD4+ T cell responses has reportedly been documented following vaccination. Analytic work on TCR breadth and depth might have understated the full extent of total T cell responses.

J was trimmed by 2 bases and V by 6 bases; bases with no gene match: 12. Looked up from germline, CDR1 is SGHRS and CDR2 is YFSETQ. The CDR3 spans 17 residues. Profiling relied on immunoSEQ multiplex PCR, and the TCRdb table lists in-frame clones only, not all of them. The sample holds 250,000 or so clones; roughly 89% are singletons and the top ten take roughly 3%. Treatment: over 15 received Ad26.COV2.S at low or high dose, single or two shots; 5 received placebo; per-sample allocation not given. Repertoires come from day 63 after the first vaccine or placebo injection. Boston supplied an adult donor aged 18-55 years.

The origin of this receptor is a person aged 18 to 65 who received the Ad26.COV2.S COVID-19 vaccine or a placebo. This chain connects TRBV5-1 to TRBJ2-2; 8 bases map to TRBD2. The sequences come from peripheral blood, collected in a trial of Ad26.COV2.S vaccine versus placebo. The CDR3 DNA follows: TGCGCCAGCACCCCCTCCGGGGGGGGGCATAACACCGGGGAGCTGTTTTTT. Its protein is CASTPSGGGHNTGELFF.